The 22 T cell receptor beta chains listed next were all sequenced from one sample in a study of vaccination effects on CD4 cells after COVID-19. ViraFEST used viral peptide pools to expand antigen-specific CD4+ T cells before sequencing. Cultured cells yielded isolated CD4+ T cells after about ten days. Each participant was administered two doses of either the BNT162b2 or the mRNA-1273 vaccine. This table comes from immunoSEQ multiplex PCR, and its TCRdb copy is limited to in-frame clones, with some not included. The sample shows approximately 16,000 clones, about two thirds of them seen only once. These TCRs' antigens remain unknown. Sequences were derived from CD4+ T cells from PBMCs cultured with SARS-CoV-2 spike peptides, sampled after COVID-19 vaccination. The receptors shown here come from a human donor who received a COVID-19 vaccine.

V gene TRBV21-1 combines with J gene TRBJ1-4. TRBV21-1 is given as a pseudogene. This CDR3 has 17 residues. The CDR3 here is CASSKFRAPPTNEKLFF. For the CDR3, the DNA is TGTGCCAGCAGCAAATTCCGGGCTCCCCCAACTAATGAAAAACTGTTTTTT.

The chain recombines TRBV30 with TRBJ1-5; D gene unclear. The germline V gene encodes CDR1 GTSNPN and CDR2 SVGIG (reference sequence). V lost 0 bases to trimming and J lost 7 bases, with 10 bases between them. The CDR3 is made up of 13 amino acids. The CDR3 coding sequence is TGTGCCTGGAGTGTGATGGACGAGCAGCCCCAGCATTTT. It is translated as CAWSVMDEQPQHF.

The chain couples TRBV7-6 to TRBJ2-1; 8 nucleotides line up with TRBD1. J gave up 0 bases and V 0 bases, and 4 bases lay outside the gene matches. In germline, CDR1 is SGHVS, CDR2 FNYEAQ. This CDR3 region has 17 residues. CDR3 DNA sequence: TGTGCCAGCAGCTTAGCGCAGGGGGCGAGCTCCTACAATGAGCAGTTCTTC. Its protein is CASSLAQGASSYNEQFF.

By share of the sample, this clone is medium-sized. The chain combines TRBV10-3 with TRBJ2-3; perhaps TRBD2 as D (6 bases). Trimming left V 3 bases short and J 2 bases short, with 12 bases between. The CDR3 length is 15 residues. CDR1 is ENHRY, CDR2 SYGVKD, per germline. CDR3 protein: CAISDPGRDTDTQYF. DNA of the CDR3: TGTGCCATCAGTGACCCGGGGCGGGACACAGATACGCAGTATTTT.

This rearrangement joins TRBV19 to TRBJ1-2; a possible D gene is TRBD1 (5 bases). V was pared by 7 bases and J by 4 bases, with 7 bases between. The CDR3 runs to 11 residues. Germline assignment: CDR1 LNHDA and CDR2 SQIVND (reference sequence). In DNA form, the CDR3 reads TGTGCCAGTACGAGGGGCTATGGCTACACCTTC. Its protein product is CASTRGYGYTF.

Here the CDR3 DNA reads TGTGCCAGCACCCCCGACCCCAGCTCCTACAATGAGCAGTTCTTC. It yields the protein CASTPDPSSYNEQFF. This chain uses TRBV6-2 or TRBV6-3 with TRBJ2-1; D gene uncertain. From germline, CDR1 is MNHEY and CDR2 SVGEGT. This CDR3 has 15 residues. V dropped 7 bases and J dropped 0 bases, with 13 bases sitting between them.

About this clone itself: Other DNA sequences in the sample encode the same CDR3. The chain links TRBV14 to TRBJ2-7; D is uncertain. The CDR3 consists of 11 residues. Deletions cut 1 base from V and 4 bases from J, with 2 bases between. Germline assignment: CDR1 SGHDN and CDR2 FVKESK. CDR3 sequence (DNA): TGTGCCAGCAGCCAAGGATACGAGCAGTACTTC. Encoded protein: CASSQGYEQYF.

The V and J genes are TRBV30 and TRBJ2-7; no reliable D call. This CDR3 spans 11 amino acids. The germline CDR1 and CDR2 sequences are GTSNPN and SVGIG (reference sequence). V lost 5 bases and J lost 2, with 7 bases in between. Here the CDR3 reads CAWEKAYEQYF. The CDR3 coding sequence is TGTGCCTGGGAGAAGGCCTACGAGCAGTACTTC.

Note on this clone: Compared with germline, one end of the junction differs, possibly owing to a read error. V and J are TRBV5-4 and TRBJ1-1; 7 bases line up with TRBD1. The CDR3 has 14 amino acids. The germline CDR1 and CDR2 sequences are SGHNT and YYREEE (reference sequence). The CDR3 sequence: CASTPGQQNAEAFF. DNA of the CDR3: TGTGCCAGCACCCCGGGACAGCAGAACGCTGAAGCTTTCTTT.

In its sample, this clone ranks as medium-sized (0.01 to 0.1%). This sequence joins TRBV12-3 or TRBV12-4 and TRBJ1-3; a weak D match, TRBD1 (5 bases). The length of the CDR3 is 12 residues. Trimming pared 11 bases from V and 2 bases from J, leaving 10 bases between. The DNA of the CDR3 is TGTGCCGGGCGGGGGGCTGGAAACACCATATATTTT. It codes for CAGRGAGNTIYF.

Judged by abundance, this clone is medium-sized. V and J are TRBV11-2 and TRBJ1-2; TRBD1 matches at 8 bases. Trimming took 4 bases from V and 8 from J; bases not matched to a gene: 12. This CDR3 comprises 15 residues. CDR1 is SGHAT, CDR2 FQNNGV, per germline. In DNA, the CDR3 is TGTGCCAGCAGCTCCCGTCAGGGGGCTCTCGACGGCTACACCTTC. Protein product: CASSSRQGALDGYTF.

The sample holds a few counts of this clone. This rearrangement joins TRBV5-5 to TRBJ2-7; D remains unclear. V lost 0 bases to trimming and J lost 5 bases, with 15 bases between them. Germline CDR1 and CDR2: SGHKS and YYEKEE (reference sequence). The length of the CDR3 is 15 residues. CDR3 DNA sequence: TGTGCCAGCAGCTTGGCTGTTAACCCCTCGGACGAGCAGTACTTC. It codes for CASSLAVNPSDEQYF.

The sample holds a few counts of this clone. The V gene is TRBV9, the J gene TRBJ2-1, with TRBD2 matching 10 bases. The V gene end was trimmed by 0 bases and the J gene end by 1 base; junction bases not matched to a gene: 1. CDR1 and CDR2 (germline): SGDLS, YYNGEE. The CDR3 contains 16 residues. As DNA, the CDR3 is TGTGCCAGCAGCGTAGTAGCGGGAGGATCCTACAATGAGCAGTTCTTC. It translates to CASSVVAGGSYNEQFF.

This clone appeared once. This chain joins TRBV19 and TRBJ2-5; 8 bases agree with TRBD2. CDR1 LNHDA and CDR2 SQIVND come from the germline V gene (reference sequence). This CDR3 is built from 15 residues. V shed 7 bases, J shed 5 bases, and the junction held 12 bases outside the gene matches. The CDR3 sequence is CASTSSGGREETQYF. The CDR3 DNA is TGTGCCAGTACCTCCTCGGGGGGGAGAGAGGAGACCCAGTACTTC.

J is TRBJ2-2 and V is TRBV24-1; no reliable D call. In germline, CDR1 is KGHDR, CDR2 SFDVKD. V was cut by 4 bases and J by 8 bases, with 10 bases left in between. CDR3 length: 13 residues. The CDR3 DNA follows: TGTGCCACCAGTGAAGCTCCGTCGGGGGAGCTGTTTTTT. Protein: CATSEAPSGELFF.

This clone was seen more than once but under ten times. V is TRBV7-2 and J is TRBJ2-7; D remains ambiguous. The CDR3 runs to 12 residues. Germline CDR1 is SGHTA and CDR2 is FQGNSA. Trimming pared 5 bases from V and 0 bases from J, leaving 5 bases between. This CDR3 reads CASSPSSYEQYF. The DNA for the CDR3 is TGTGCCAGCAGCCCGTCCTCCTACGAGCAGTACTTC.

This chain uses TRBV7-9 with TRBJ1-5; D gene unclear. Trimming cost V 1 base and J 0 bases, with 13 bases left between them. Germline CDR1 is SEHNR and CDR2 is FQNEAQ (reference sequence). The CDR3 is made up of 17 amino acids. The CDR3 DNA sequence: TGTGCCAGCAGCTTAGTCGTCGGTCTGAGTAGCAATCAGCCCCAGCATTTT. Its translation: CASSLVVGLSSNQPQHF.

The genes are TRBV4-2 and TRBJ2-7; the D gene is possibly TRBD1 (6 bases). V lost 1 base to trimming and J lost 2 bases, with 9 bases between them. The CDR3 is 14 amino acids. Per the germline V gene, CDR1 is LGHNA and CDR2 is YNFKEQ. CDR3 loop: CASSQVGGTYEQYF. The CDR3 DNA sequence: TGTGCCAGCAGCCAAGTAGGGGGAACCTACGAGCAGTACTTC.

The V call is TRBV2, the J call TRBJ1-3; weak D call: TRBD1 (5 bases). The CDR3 sequence is 15 residues long. Germline V gives CDR1 SNHLY, CDR2 FYNNEI. V was pared by 4 bases and J by 0 bases, with 10 bases between. The CDR3, as DNA: TGTGCCAGCAGTGCCCCGGGGGGCTCTGGAAACACCATATATTTT. Translation: CASSAPGGSGNTIYF.

The chain employs TRBV6-2 or TRBV6-3 and TRBJ2-1; 10 bases agree with TRBD2. The CDR3 has 17 amino acids. The V gene's germline CDR1 is MNHEY and CDR2 SVGEGT. The J segment lost 3 bases and the V segment lost 6 bases, leaving 11 bases of the junction unmatched. CDR3 coding DNA: TGTGCCAGCAGCAAGGGGCTAGCGGGGGCATACTACAATGAGCAGTTCTTC. Amino acids: CASSKGLAGAYYNEQFF.

The V gene is TRBV30, the J gene TRBJ2-3, with TRBD2 matching over 7 bases. CDR3 length: 15 residues. Trimming cost V 1 base and J 3 bases; bases outside gene matches: 7. From germline, CDR1 is GTSNPN and CDR2 SVGIG (reference sequence). The CDR3 sequence: CAWSGGGSQTDTQYF. CDR3 bases: TGTGCCTGGAGTGGGGGCGGGAGCCAGACAGATACGCAGTATTTT.

This clone came up once. The chain recombines TRBV6-2 or TRBV6-3 with TRBJ2-7; D gene uncertain. The V end was cut by 2 bases, the J end by 5 bases, with 13 bases between. Per the germline V gene, CDR1 is MNHEY and CDR2 is SVGEGT. This CDR3 is 14 amino acids long. The CDR3 loop reads CASSYRMGSHEQYF. In DNA form, the CDR3 reads TGTGCCAGCAGTTACAGGATGGGGTCCCACGAGCAGTACTTC.